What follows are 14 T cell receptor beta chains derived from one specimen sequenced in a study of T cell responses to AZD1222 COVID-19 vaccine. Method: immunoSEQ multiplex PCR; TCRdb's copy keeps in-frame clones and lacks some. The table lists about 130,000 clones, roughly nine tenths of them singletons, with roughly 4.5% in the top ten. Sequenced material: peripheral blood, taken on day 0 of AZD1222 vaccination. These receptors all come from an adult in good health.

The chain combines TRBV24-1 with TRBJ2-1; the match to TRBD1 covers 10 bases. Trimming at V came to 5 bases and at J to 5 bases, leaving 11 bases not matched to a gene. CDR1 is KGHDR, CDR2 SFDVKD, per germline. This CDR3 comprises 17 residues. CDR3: CATSVPYRDRGNNEQFF. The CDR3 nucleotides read TGTGCCACCAGTGTCCCTTACCGGGACAGGGGAAACAATGAGCAGTTCTTC.

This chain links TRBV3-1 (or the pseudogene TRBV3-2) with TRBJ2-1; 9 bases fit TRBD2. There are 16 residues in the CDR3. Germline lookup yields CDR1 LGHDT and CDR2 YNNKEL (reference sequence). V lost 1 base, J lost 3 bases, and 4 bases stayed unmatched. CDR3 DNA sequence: TGTGCCAGCAGCCAAGGACTAGCGGATCTCTACAATGAGCAGTTCTTC. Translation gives CASSQGLADLYNEQFF.

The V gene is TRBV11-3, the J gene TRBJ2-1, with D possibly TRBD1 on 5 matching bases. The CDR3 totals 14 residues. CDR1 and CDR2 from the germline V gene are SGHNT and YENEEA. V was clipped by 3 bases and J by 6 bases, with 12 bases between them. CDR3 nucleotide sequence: TGTGCCAGCAGCTTGCAGGGATGGGGCAATGAGCAGTTCTTC. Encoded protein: CASSLQGWGNEQFF.

CDR3 residues: CATSQGRAYGYTF. As DNA, the CDR3 is TGTGCCACCAGTCAAGGCAGGGCCTATGGCTACACCTTC. The J gene is TRBJ1-2, the V gene TRBV24-1, with D possibly TRBD1 on 5 matching bases. Germline values: CDR1 KGHDR, CDR2 SFDVKD. The CDR3 spans 13 residues. Between the trimmed V and J ends, which lost 6 bases and 4 bases, there was a span of 11 bases.

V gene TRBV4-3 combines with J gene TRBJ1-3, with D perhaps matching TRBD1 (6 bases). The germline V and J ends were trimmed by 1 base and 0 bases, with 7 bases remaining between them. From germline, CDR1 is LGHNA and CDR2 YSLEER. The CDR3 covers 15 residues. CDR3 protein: CASSQGTASGNTIYF. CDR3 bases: TGCGCCAGCAGCCAAGGGACAGCCTCTGGAAACACCATATATTTT.

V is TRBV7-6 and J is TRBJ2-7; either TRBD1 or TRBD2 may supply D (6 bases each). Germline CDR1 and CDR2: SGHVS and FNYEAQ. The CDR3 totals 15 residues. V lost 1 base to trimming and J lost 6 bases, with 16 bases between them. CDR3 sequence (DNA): TGTGCCAGCAGCTTAGTGGGGGGCGCGCGGGTCGAGCAGTACTTC. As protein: CASSLVGGARVEQYF.

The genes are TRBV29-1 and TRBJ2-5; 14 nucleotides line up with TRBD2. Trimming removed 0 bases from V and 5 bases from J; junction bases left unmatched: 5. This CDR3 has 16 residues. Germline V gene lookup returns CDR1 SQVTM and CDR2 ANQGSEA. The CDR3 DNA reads TGCAGCGTTGAAGAGGGGACTAGCGGGGGCGGGGAGACCCAGTACTTC. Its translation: CSVEEGTSGGGETQYF.

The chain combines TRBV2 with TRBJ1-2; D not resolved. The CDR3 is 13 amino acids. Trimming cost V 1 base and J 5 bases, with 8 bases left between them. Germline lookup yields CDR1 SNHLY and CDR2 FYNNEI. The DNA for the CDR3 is TGTGCCAGCAGTGAAGGCCCAAGTTATGGCTACACCTTC. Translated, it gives CASSEGPSYGYTF.

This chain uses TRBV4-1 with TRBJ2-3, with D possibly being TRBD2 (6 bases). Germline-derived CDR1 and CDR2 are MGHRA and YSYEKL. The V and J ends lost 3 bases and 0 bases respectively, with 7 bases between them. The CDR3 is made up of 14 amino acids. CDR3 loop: CASSQEGSTDTQYF. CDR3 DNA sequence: TGCGCCAGCAGCCAGGAGGGCAGCACAGATACGCAGTATTTT.

This CDR3 is CAWSGDRANEQYF. CDR3 DNA: TGTGCCTGGAGTGGGGACAGGGCCAACGAGCAGTACTTC. The rearrangement links TRBV30 to TRBJ2-7; 9 nucleotides line up with TRBD1. There are 13 residues in the CDR3. The V and J ends lost 1 base and 5 bases, in that order; junction bases with no gene match: 3. CDR1 GTSNPN and CDR2 SVGIG come from the germline V gene (reference sequence).

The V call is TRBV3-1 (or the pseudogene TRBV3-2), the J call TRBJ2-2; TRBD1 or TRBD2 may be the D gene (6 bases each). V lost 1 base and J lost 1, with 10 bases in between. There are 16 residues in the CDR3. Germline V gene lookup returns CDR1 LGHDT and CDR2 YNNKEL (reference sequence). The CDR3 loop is CASSQVRGLNTGELFF. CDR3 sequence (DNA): TGTGCCAGCAGCCAAGTCAGGGGACTGAACACCGGGGAGCTGTTTTTT.

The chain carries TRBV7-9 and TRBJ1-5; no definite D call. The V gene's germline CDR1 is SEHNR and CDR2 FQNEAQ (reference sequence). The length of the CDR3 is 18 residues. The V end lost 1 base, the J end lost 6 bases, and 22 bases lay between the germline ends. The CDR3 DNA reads TGTGCCAGCAGCTTAGGACCCCGCGTAGACACGGAAGGTCAGCCCCAGCATTTT. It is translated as CASSLGPRVDTEGQPQHF.

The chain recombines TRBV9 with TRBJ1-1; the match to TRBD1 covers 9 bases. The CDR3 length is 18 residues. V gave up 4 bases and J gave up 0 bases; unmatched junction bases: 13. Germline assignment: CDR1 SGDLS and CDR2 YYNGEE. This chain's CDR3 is CASSPKPGQGAMNTEAFF. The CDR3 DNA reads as TGTGCCAGCAGCCCCAAACCGGGACAGGGTGCCATGAACACTGAAGCTTTCTTT.

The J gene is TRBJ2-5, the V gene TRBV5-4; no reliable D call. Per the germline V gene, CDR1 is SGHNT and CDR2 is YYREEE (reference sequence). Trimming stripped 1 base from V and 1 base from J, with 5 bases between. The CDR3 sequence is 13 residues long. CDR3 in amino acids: CASSLRFQETQYF. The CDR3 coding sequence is TGTGCCAGCAGCTTGCGGTTCCAAGAGACCCAGTACTTC.